These T cell receptor beta chains were read from a single sample in a study of sequential checkpoint blockade in melanoma. Here immunoSEQ multiplex PCR was the method, and the copy in TCRdb shows in-frame clones only, minus some. Here the sample spans 15,000 or so clones, over 65% being singletons. Source: CD8+ T cells sorted from blood (inferred from file names), taken from a patient given nivolumab and ipilimumab in sequence. Receptors originate from a human donor with melanoma. CDR3s include the opening cysteine and the closing phenylalanine or tryptophan. D genes are given only for firm matches. Only part of the rows carry a size: once, few, many, or a class if the clone is expanded.

>TRBJ2-2|TRBV6-1|.|TRBD1|14
CASSEGGTAGELFF
TGTGCCAGCAGTGAAGGGGGGACAGCCGGGGAGCTGTTTTTT
>TRBJ1-1|TRBV7-9|.|.|12
CASQTGVAEAFF
TGTGCCAGCCAGACGGGAGTCGCTGAAGCTTTCTTT
>TRBJ1-1|TRBV30|.|TRBD1|13
CAWSGTGLEDAFF
TGTGCCTGGAGTGGGACAGGGTTGGAGGACGCTTTCTTT
>TRBJ2-2|TRBV7-9|.|.|15
CASSRQTVGTGELFF
TGTGCCAGCAGCCGCCAAACAGTCGGCACCGGGGAGCTGTTTTTT
>TRBJ1-2|TRBV6-5|.|.|15
CASSYRQGHHYGYTF
TGTGCCAGCAGTTACCGTCAGGGCCACCACTATGGCTACACCTTC
>TRBJ2-1|TRBV9|.|TRBD1|15
CASGTRDSSYNEQFF
TGTGCCAGTGGGACCAGGGACAGCTCCTACAATGAGCAGTTCTTC
>TRBJ1-2|TRBV4-2|few|TRBD1|16
CASSLARDRANYGYTF
TGTGCCAGCAGCTTGGCCCGGGACAGGGCTAACTATGGCTACACCTTC
>TRBJ2-7|TRBV6-1|.|.|13
CASTGGGLYEQYF
TGTGCCAGCACCGGCGGGGGCCTCTACGAGCAGTACTTC
>TRBJ1-5|TRBV30|.|TRBD1|15
CAWSGRTGGNQPQHF
TGTGCCTGGAGTGGGCGGACAGGGGGCAATCAGCCCCAGCATTTT
>TRBJ1-1|TRBV5-6|.|.|15
CASKLYSSMNTEAFF
TGTGCCAGCAAGCTCTATAGCAGCATGAACACTGAAGCTTTCTTT
>TRBJ1-1|TRBV10-3|.|.|15
CAIRFHLGEGTEAFF
TGTGCCATCAGGTTCCACCTGGGGGAGGGCACTGAAGCTTTCTTT
>TRBJ1-2|TRBV6-5|.|.|13
CASSFQGLYGYTF
TGTGCCAGCAGTTTCCAGGGCCTTTATGGCTACACCTTC
>TRBJ1-2|TRBV29-1|.|TRBD1|13
CSVENRGDYGYTF
TGCAGCGTTGAAAACAGGGGGGACTATGGCTACACCTTC
>TRBJ1-3|TRBV9|.|TRBD1|15
CASSVGDSSGNTIYF
TGTGCCAGCAGCGTAGGGGACAGCTCTGGAAACACCATATATTTT
>TRBJ1-1|TRBV5-1|.|.|11
CASSSYMEAFF
TGCGCCAGCAGCTCTTACATGGAAGCTTTCTTT
>TRBJ2-7|TRBV19|.|TRBD1|15
CASSASRTGAHEQYF
TGTGCCAGTAGTGCCTCACGGACAGGGGCCCACGAGCAGTACTTC
>TRBJ2-3|TRBV4-1|.|.|16
CASSQDMIGWADTQYF
TGCGCCAGCAGCCAAGATATGATCGGGTGGGCAGATACGCAGTATTTT
>TRBJ2-7|TRBV6-5|once|TRBD2|15
CASRPRAGVSYEQYF
TGTGCCAGCAGGCCAAGAGCGGGAGTCTCCTACGAGCAGTACTTC
>TRBJ1-1|TRBV5-8|.|.|15
CASSLMAGMNTEAFF
TGTGCCAGCAGCTTGATGGCAGGGATGAACACTGAAGCTTTCTTT
>TRBJ1-1|TRBV7-9|.|.|14
CASSLGDPRFEAFF
TGTGCCAGCAGCCTAGGCGATCCTCGATTTGAAGCTTTCTTT
>TRBJ2-1|TRBV9|.|TRBD2|14
CASSPSGGTNEQFF
TGTGCCAGCAGCCCCAGCGGGGGCACCAATGAGCAGTTCTTC
>TRBJ1-2|TRBV4-2|.|TRBD1|13
CASSTLTGDRYTF
TGTGCCAGCAGCACCCTGACAGGGGACCGCTACACCTTC
>TRBJ2-1|TRBV29-1|.|TRBD2|14
CSVVAGAPHNEQFF
TGCAGCGTTGTGGCGGGAGCTCCCCACAATGAGCAGTTCTTC
>TRBJ2-2|TRBV9|.|TRBD2|12
CATEAGAGELFF
TGTGCCACTGAGGCGGGGGCCGGGGAGCTGTTTTTT
>TRBJ1-6|TRBV30|.|.|14
CAWSFGRDNSPLHF
TGTGCCTGGAGTTTCGGCAGGGATAATTCACCCCTCCACTTT
>TRBJ1-1|TRBV19|.|TRBD1|15
CASSSREDRGTEAFF
TGTGCCAGTAGTTCCCGTGAGGACAGGGGGACTGAAGCTTTCTTT
>TRBJ2-3|TRBV5-1|.|TRBD1|17
CASSPDFDRVGTDTQYF
TGCGCCAGCAGCCCAGACTTTGACAGGGTTGGCACAGATACGCAGTATTTT
>TRBJ2-5|TRBV4-3|.|.|16
CAGSQGLPRVGETQYF
TGCGCCGGCAGCCAAGGTCTCCCTAGAGTCGGAGAGACCCAGTACTTC
>TRBJ2-7|TRBV13|.|.|13
CASRDRIGSEQYF
TGTGCCAGCAGAGATAGGATCGGGAGTGAGCAGTACTTC
>TRBJ2-7|TRBV4-1|.|TRBD2|16
CASSQDGLAGAYEQYF
TGCGCCAGCAGCCAGGACGGGCTAGCGGGAGCCTACGAGCAGTACTTC
>TRBJ2-1|TRBV19|few|.|14
CASGDSGLHNEQFF
TGTGCCAGCGGAGACTCGGGACTTCACAATGAGCAGTTCTTC
>TRBJ2-1|TRBV5-1|.|.|13
CASSLGLDNEQFF
TGCGCCAGCAGCTTGGGACTTGACAATGAGCAGTTCTTC
>TRBJ2-3|TRBV6-4|.|TRBD2|14
CASSEAGGTDTQYF
TGTGCCAGCAGTGAAGCGGGGGGCACAGATACGCAGTATTTT
>TRBJ2-7|TRBV6-4|few|TRBD2|16
CASSGPVTSVPYEQYF
TGTGCCAGCAGTGGGCCCGTCACTAGCGTCCCCTACGAGCAGTACTTC
>TRBJ2-3|TRBV6-4|.|TRBD2|15
CASSDKAGGTDTQYF
TGTGCCAGCAGTGATAAAGCGGGGGGCACAGATACGCAGTATTTT
>TRBJ1-1|TRBV6-6|.|TRBD1|15
CASSYKETGRTEAFF
TGTGCCAGCAGTTACAAAGAGACAGGGAGGACTGAAGCTTTCTTT
>TRBJ1-6|TRBV5-1|once|.|13
CASRQGGNSPLHF
TGCGCCAGCCGTCAGGGTGGTAATTCACCCCTCCACTTT
>TRBJ1-1|TRBV4-3|.|.|16
CASSQETAGGNTEAFF
TGCGCCAGCAGCCAAGAGACTGCGGGGGGGAACACTGAAGCTTTCTTT
>TRBJ1-1|TRBV2|.|TRBD1|14
CASSVETGSPQAFF
TGTGCCAGCAGTGTGGAGACAGGGTCCCCCCAAGCTTTCTTT
>TRBJ1-2|TRBV9|medium-sized|TRBD1|13
CASSVGTGGGYTF
TGTGCCAGCAGCGTAGGGACAGGGGGCGGCTACACCTTC
>TRBJ2-6|TRBV14|.|.|17
CASSFHPQASGANVLTF
TGTGCCAGCAGCTTTCACCCACAGGCCTCTGGGGCCAACGTCCTGACTTTC
>TRBJ1-5|TRBV27|.|.|16
CASSLFWQGSNQPQHF
TGTGCCAGCAGTTTATTCTGGCAGGGGAGCAATCAGCCCCAGCATTTT